These 3 T cell receptor beta chains share one sample of origin, sequenced in a study of identical twins. In TCRdb, the 5' RACE reads were re-called with MiXCR into one record per CDR3 protein. The data contain roughly 630,000 distinct CDR3 sequences, around 7.5% of them singletons. These data are also associated with another study on yellow fever vaccine responses in identical twins.

Sequencing was carried out using PBMCs. The receptors originated from a woman aged 18-29 years in good health.

The V call is TRBV19, the J call TRBJ1-1; the D is unclear. Germline lookup yields CDR1 LNHDA and CDR2 SQIVND (reference sequence). CDR3 size: 14 residues. Trimming took off 7 bases at V and 2 bases at J, with 14 bases between the two ends. CDR3 amino acids: CASTPPSRNTEAFF. The CDR3 nucleotides are TGTGCCAGTACCCCCCCTAGTAGAAACACTGAAGCTTTCTTT. Looking up the rest from reference TRBV19 and TRBJ1-1 gives the full variable domain: DGGITQSPKYLFRKEGQNVTLSCEQNLNHDAMYWYRQDPGQGLRLIYYSQIVNDFQKGDIAEGYSVSREKKESFPLTVTSAQKNPTAFYLCASTPPSRNTEAFFGQGTRLTVV.

This clonotype was detected many times. The genes are TRBV24-1 and TRBJ2-1, with TRBD2 matching over 13 bases. The CDR3 loop spans 15 amino acids. The germline V gene encodes CDR1 KGHDR and CDR2 SFDVKD. The V segment lost 3 bases and the J segment 7 bases; nucleotides outside the gene matches: 2. The CDR3 region is CATSDKGLAGNEQFF. In DNA, the CDR3 is TGTGCCACCAGTGATAAGGGACTAGCGGGAAATGAGCAGTTCTTC.

This clonotype was detected only a few times. The chain carries TRBV6-5 and TRBJ2-7, with a tentative D call TRBD1 (6 bases). CDR3 length equals 13 residues. Germline CDR1 MNHEY, CDR2 SVGAGI. Deletions cut 2 bases from V and 7 bases from J, with 12 bases between. The CDR3 DNA reads as TGTGCCAGCAGTTACCGGCAGGGGTTTGAGCAGTACGTC. This translates into CASSYRQGFEQYV.